Shown below are 29 T cell receptor beta chains from a single sample sequenced in a study of cytomegalovirus exposure and HLA in healthy donors. The PCR ran on 60 Vbeta and 13 Jbeta primers. The repertoire was sequenced with immunoSEQ multiplex PCR; TCRdb's copy has only in-frame clones and lacks some. In the table there are roughly 89,000 clones, around 76% of which are singletons. Sequences were obtained from PBMCs. The receptors derive from a man aged 30-40 years in good health and CMV-seropositive.

The chain is built from TRBV14 and TRBJ2-2, with 7 bases identical to TRBD2. Germline V gives CDR1 SGHDN, CDR2 FVKESK. V shed 1 base and J 0 bases; nucleotides not matched to a gene: 2. This CDR3 has 16 residues. CDR3 nucleotide sequence: TGTGCCAGCAGCCAAGGACTAGCAGCGAACACCGGGGAGCTGTTTTTT. Protein: CASSQGLAANTGELFF.

The chain has TRBV11-2 and TRBJ1-2, with D possibly matching TRBD1 (5 bases). V was trimmed by 1 base and J by 2 bases, leaving 5 bases between them. Germline V lookup: CDR1 SGHAT, CDR2 FQNNGV. The CDR3 consists of 13 residues. CDR3 sequence reads: CASSLGQNYGYTF. The CDR3 DNA reads as TGTGCCAGCAGCTTAGGACAGAACTATGGCTACACCTTC.

The chain combines TRBV4-1 with TRBJ2-5; 15 bases agree with TRBD2. The CDR3 length is 22 residues. The germline V gene encodes CDR1 MGHRA and CDR2 YSYEKL. The J segment lost 4 bases and the V segment lost 1 base, leaving 19 bases of the junction unmatched. CDR3 DNA: TGCGCCAGCAGCCAAGTTGGACTAGCGGGGGGGCCGCAAGGGGGTAATAGAGAGACCCAGTACTTC. Encoded protein: CASSQVGLAGGPQGGNRETQYF.

This chain connects TRBV19 to TRBJ2-5; 11 bases agree with TRBD2. The junction had 3 bases not matched to a gene; V was cut back by 6 bases and J by 3 bases. Germline loops: CDR1 LNHDA, CDR2 SQIVND (reference sequence). This CDR3 is built from 14 residues. The CDR3 loop is CASRQLAGEETQYF. CDR3 coding DNA: TGTGCCAGTAGACAACTAGCGGGGGAAGAGACCCAGTACTTC.

The rearrangement joins TRBV19 to TRBJ2-3; TRBD1 might be the D (6 bases). CDR3 length: 15 residues. V was pared by 7 bases and J by 2 bases, with 16 bases between. CDR1 LNHDA and CDR2 SQIVND come from the germline V gene (reference sequence). Here the CDR3 reads CASTWTASFTDTQYF. As DNA, the CDR3 is TGTGCCAGTACTTGGACAGCCAGTTTCACAGATACGCAGTATTTT.

The chain recombines TRBV6-7 with TRBJ2-2; 7 nucleotides match TRBD1. TRBV6-7 is an open reading frame, and its role is uncertain. The J segment lost 2 bases and the V segment lost 2 bases, leaving 2 bases of the junction unmatched. CDR3 length: 15 amino acids. Here the CDR3 DNA reads TGTGCCAGCAGTTACGGGACAGATAACACCGGGGAGCTGTTTTTT. The encoded protein is CASSYGTDNTGELFF.

The rearrangement uses TRBV11-2 and TRBJ1-2; D might be TRBD1 (6 bases). This CDR3 region has 15 residues. Germline assignment: CDR1 SGHAT and CDR2 FQNNGV. Trimming cost V 4 bases and J 7 bases, with 19 bases left between them. CDR3 amino acids: CASSSGLGGGRGYTF. The CDR3 coding sequence is TGTGCCAGCAGCTCGGGTCTTGGGGGCGGTCGTGGCTACACCTTC.

This chain connects TRBV7-9 to TRBJ2-7; D gene unclear. The CDR3 extends over 13 amino acids. The V end was cut by 1 base, the J end by 4 bases, with 8 bases between. Germline V gives CDR1 SEHNR, CDR2 FQNEAQ (reference sequence). This chain's CDR3 is CASSLGDKYEQYF. The CDR3 region has the DNA TGTGCCAGCAGCTTAGGCGACAAATACGAGCAGTACTTC.

The gene calls are TRBV6-4 and TRBJ2-5, with D tentatively TRBD2 (5 bases). V was clipped by 9 bases and J by 5 bases, with 13 bases between them. This CDR3 is built from 12 residues. The V gene's germline CDR1 is MRHNA and CDR2 SNTAGT. The CDR3 protein is CARSEWRETQYF. The CDR3, as DNA: TGTGCCAGATCCGAATGGAGGGAGACCCAGTACTTC.

The chain couples TRBV7-2 to TRBJ1-3, with 8 bases fitting TRBD1. Germline V gene data show CDR1 as SGHTA and CDR2 as FQGNSA. Trimming removed 6 bases from V and 0 bases from J; junction bases left unmatched: 10. The CDR3 runs to 17 residues. The CDR3 coding sequence is TGTGCCAGCAGTCTAGGGACAGGTGCCATCTCTGGAAACACCATATATTTT. Translation gives CASSLGTGAISGNTIYF.

This clone was seen a few times. The CDR3 region has the DNA TGTGCCAGCATCCGGGACAGGGTGGAAGCTTTCTTT. It is translated as CASIRDRVEAFF. The J gene is TRBJ1-1, the V gene TRBV21-1; no DNA check was done on the table's D call, TRBD1. TRBV21-1 is annotated as a pseudogene. CDR3 size: 12 residues.

J is TRBJ1-1 and V is TRBV12-5; D ambiguous. The germline V and J ends were trimmed by 2 bases and 4 bases, with 17 bases remaining between them. CDR1 is LGHNT and CDR2 is FRNRAP in the germline V gene. This CDR3 is built from 16 residues. CDR3 sequence: CASGLLEMAAGTEAFF. In DNA form, the CDR3 reads TGTGCTAGTGGTTTGTTGGAGATGGCGGCGGGCACTGAAGCTTTCTTT. Filled out from reference TRBV12-5 and TRBJ1-1, the complete variable domain reads DARVTQTPRHKVTEMGQEVTMRCQPILGHNTVFWYRQTMMQGLELLAYFRNRAPLDDSGMPKDRFSAEMPDATLATLKIQPSEPRDSAVYFCASGLLEMAAGTEAFFGQGTRLTVV.

The chain recombines TRBV19 with TRBJ1-3, with TRBD1 matching 9 bases. The CDR3 contains 15 residues. The V gene end was trimmed by 4 bases and the J gene end by 4 bases; junction bases not matched to a gene: 5. Germline-derived CDR1 and CDR2 are LNHDA and SQIVND (reference sequence). The CDR3 DNA is TGTGCCAGTAGTACAACAGGGGGCAGGGGAAACACCATATATTTT. It codes for CASSTTGGRGNTIYF.

On this clone itself: This CDR3 is also generated by other DNA sequences in the sample. The chain employs TRBV13 and TRBJ2-1, with TRBD2 matching over 8 bases. This CDR3 has 15 amino acids. Germline CDR1 reads PRHDT; CDR2 reads FYEKMQ (reference sequence). Germline trimming cut 0 bases from V and 2 bases from J; bases unmatched to any gene: 0. CDR3 coding DNA: TGTGCCAGCAGCTTAGGGCGGGGGGCCTACAATGAGCAGTTCTTC. It codes for CASSLGRGAYNEQFF.

The V and J genes are TRBV9 and TRBJ2-5; 13 bases map to TRBD2. This CDR3 region has 18 residues. In germline, CDR1 is SGDLS, CDR2 YYNGEE. J gave up 5 bases and V 4 bases, and 14 bases lay outside the gene matches. In nucleotides, the CDR3 is TGTGCCAGCAGCCCCAGCACCCCGGGACTAGCGGGGTCGGAGACCCAGTACTTC. This codes for CASSPSTPGLAGSETQYF.

In this sample, this clone turned up a few times. The gene calls are TRBV7-8 and TRBJ1-5; D gene ambiguous. Looked up from germline, CDR1 is SGHVS and CDR2 is FQNEAQ. This CDR3 contains 13 residues. The ends were cut back, 5 bases at V and 5 bases at J, with 10 bases in the middle. The chain's CDR3 is CASSDGGDQPQHF. The CDR3 region has the DNA TGTGCCAGCAGCGACGGCGGAGATCAGCCCCAGCATTTT.

This sequence joins TRBV2 and TRBJ1-5; 9 bases match TRBD1. This CDR3 is built from 18 residues. With 4 bases clipped from V and 1 base from J, the junction kept 11 bases outside the gene matches. The germline gives CDR1 SNHLY, CDR2 FYNNEI. The DNA of the CDR3 is TGTGCCAGCAGTGGGGTGGTGGACAGGGGAATAAGCAATCAGCCCCAGCATTTT. Amino acids: CASSGVVDRGISNQPQHF.

Concerning this clone: Germline is not matched at one junction end, which may reflect a read error. The chain recombines TRBV7-9 with TRBJ2-7; TRBD2 matches 11 bases. The CDR3 loop spans 17 amino acids. Germline CDR1 SEHNR, CDR2 FQNEAQ (reference sequence). CDR3 region: CSSSLVAGTSGSYEQYF. The CDR3 DNA follows: TGTTCCAGCAGCTTAGTTGCCGGGACTAGCGGTTCCTACGAGCAGTACTTC.

The rearrangement links TRBV7-9 to TRBJ2-7; TRBD2 might be the D (6 bases). Germline CDR1 and CDR2: SEHNR and FQNEAQ (reference sequence). CDR3 length equals 15 residues. V lost 5 bases and J 0 bases, leaving 14 bases between the germline ends. The CDR3 reads CASSLDGGSSYEQYF. For the CDR3, the DNA is TGTGCCAGCAGCCTTGACGGGGGAAGCTCCTACGAGCAGTACTTC.

In its sample, this clone was seen many times. The CDR3 spells CASSYQGQGASDYTF. The CDR3 DNA reads as TGTGCCAGCAGTTACCAGGGACAGGGGGCGAGTGACTACACCTTC. The chain joins TRBV6-5 to TRBJ1-2, with 12 positions matching TRBD1. CDR1 and CDR2 from the germline V gene are MNHEY and SVGAGI. This CDR3 is built from 15 residues. The junction had 8 bases not matched to a gene; V was cut back by 2 bases and J by 10 bases.

The chain carries TRBV19 and TRBJ2-5, with 9 positions matching TRBD1. Germline CDR1 is LNHDA and CDR2 is SQIVND (reference sequence). V lost 3 bases to trimming and J lost 2 bases; unmatched junction nucleotides: 7. The CDR3 extends over 16 amino acids. The CDR3 is CASSIPDRGLQETQYF. DNA of the CDR3: TGTGCCAGTAGTATCCCGGACAGGGGCCTACAAGAGACCCAGTACTTC.

The rearrangement uses TRBV4-2 and TRBJ2-1; D is undetermined. CDR1 LGHNA and CDR2 YNFKEQ come from the germline V gene. Trimming cost V 4 bases and J 5 bases, with 9 bases left between them. The CDR3 is made up of 13 amino acids. CDR3 amino acids: CASSPPPHNEQFF. CDR3 coding DNA: TGTGCCAGCAGCCCCCCCCCTCACAATGAGCAGTTCTTC.

This chain connects TRBV5-6 to TRBJ2-1, with 7 bases fitting TRBD1. The V gene end was trimmed by 4 bases and the J gene end by 0 bases; junction bases not matched to a gene: 4. CDR3 size: 15 residues. The germline V gene has CDR1 SGHDT and CDR2 YYEEEE. The DNA for the CDR3 is TGTGCCAGCAGCAAAGACAGGGCCTCCTACAATGAGCAGTTCTTC. Translated, it gives CASSKDRASYNEQFF.

The chain employs TRBV5-1 and TRBJ2-3; 7 bases fit TRBD2. Trimming removed 4 bases from V and 0 bases from J; junction bases left unmatched: 5. Germline CDR1 is SGHRS and CDR2 is YFSETQ. The CDR3 has 15 amino acids. CDR3 nucleotide sequence: TGCGCCAGCAGCCCCCGGGGGGAAAGCACAGATACGCAGTATTTT. Amino acid sequence: CASSPRGESTDTQYF.

V usage is TRBV2 and J usage is TRBJ2-5, with 9 bases fitting TRBD2. The V gene end was trimmed by 8 bases and the J gene end by 4 bases; junction bases not matched to a gene: 5. CDR1 and CDR2 from the germline V gene are SNHLY and FYNNEI. The CDR3 consists of 13 residues. The CDR3 loop is CASRRGGGETQYF. CDR3 nucleotides: TGTGCCAGCCGGCGGGGGGGAGGAGAGACCCAGTACTTC. Combining the CDR3 with reference TRBV2 and TRBJ2-5 gives the whole variable domain EPEVTQTPSHQVTQMGQEVILRCVPISNHLYFYWYRQILGQKVEFLVSFYNNEISEKSEIFDDQFSVERPDGSNFTLKIRSTKLEDSAMYFCASRRGGGETQYFGPGTRLLVL.

The rearrangement uses TRBV6-5 and TRBJ2-5; 10 positions match TRBD2. Trimming at V came to 0 bases and at J to 5 bases, leaving 6 bases not matched to a gene. The CDR3 sequence is 16 residues long. Germline-derived CDR1 and CDR2 are MNHEY and SVGAGI. CDR3 coding DNA: TGTGCCAGCAGTTACTCGGAGCGGGGGGGCTGGGAGACCCAGTACTTC. Amino acid sequence: CASSYSERGGWETQYF.

V gene TRBV5-4 combines with J gene TRBJ2-5, with a possible D match to TRBD1 (5 bases). The germline V and J ends were trimmed by 7 bases and 3 bases, with 7 bases remaining between them. The CDR3 sequence is 11 residues long. Looked up from germline, CDR1 is SGHNT and CDR2 is YYREEE (reference sequence). CDR3 nucleotide sequence: TGTGCCAGCGAAGGGGAAGAGACCCAGTACTTC. The encoded protein is CASEGEETQYF.

The chain recombines TRBV19 with TRBJ2-1; D unclear. CDR3 length: 17 amino acids. From germline, CDR1 is LNHDA and CDR2 SQIVND (reference sequence). Trimming pared 5 bases from V and 10 bases from J, leaving 27 bases between. DNA for the CDR3: TGTGCCAGTAGTCGAACACTGTACGGCGGTCTCAACGGAGAGCAGTTCTTC. It is translated as CASSRTLYGGLNGEQFF. Combining the CDR3 with reference TRBV19 and TRBJ2-1 gives the whole variable domain DGGITQSPKYLFRKEGQNVTLSCEQNLNHDAMYWYRQDPGQGLRLIYYSQIVNDFQKGDIAEGYSVSREKKESFPLTVTSAQKNPTAFYLCASSRTLYGGLNGEQFFGPGTRLTVL.

This clone was picked up one time. The gene calls are TRBV7-6 and TRBJ2-5; 10 bases are a match to TRBD2. CDR1 and CDR2 from the germline V gene are SGHVS and FNYEAQ. The CDR3 is 13 residues long. The J segment lost 6 bases and the V segment lost 5 bases, leaving 3 bases of the junction unmatched. The CDR3 loop reads CASSQTSGQTQYF. The DNA of the CDR3 is TGTGCCAGCAGCCAGACTAGCGGGCAGACCCAGTACTTC.